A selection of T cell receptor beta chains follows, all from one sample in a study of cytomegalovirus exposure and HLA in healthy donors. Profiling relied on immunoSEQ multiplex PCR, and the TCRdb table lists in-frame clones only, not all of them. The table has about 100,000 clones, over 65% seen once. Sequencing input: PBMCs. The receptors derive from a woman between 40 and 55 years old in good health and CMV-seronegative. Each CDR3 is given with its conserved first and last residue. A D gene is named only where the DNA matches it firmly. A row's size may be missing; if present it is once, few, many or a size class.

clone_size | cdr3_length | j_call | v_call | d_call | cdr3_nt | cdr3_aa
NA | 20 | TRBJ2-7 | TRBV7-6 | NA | TGTGCCAGCAGCTTAGTAACTTCAGTAGGGGTTGTAAGGAAAACCTACGAGCAGTACTTC | CASSLVTSVGVVRKTYEQYF
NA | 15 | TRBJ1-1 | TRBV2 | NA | TGTGCCAGCAGTGAAGGCAGGGCAATGAACACTGAAGCTTTCTTT | CASSEGRAMNTEAFF
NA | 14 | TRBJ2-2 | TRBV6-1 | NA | TGTGCCAGCGGTGGGGGGGGCGGAAACGGGGAGCTGTTTTTT | CASGGGGGNGELFF
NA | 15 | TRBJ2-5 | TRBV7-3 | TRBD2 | TGTGCCAGCAGTCCGGGTACTAGCGGCCAAGAGACCCAGTACTTC | CASSPGTSGQETQYF
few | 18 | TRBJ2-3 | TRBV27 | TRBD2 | TGTGCCAGTTGTATGACTAGCGGGAGACCACTAAGCACAGATACGCAGTATTTT | CASCMTSGRPLSTDTQYF
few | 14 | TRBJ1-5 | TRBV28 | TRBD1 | TGTGCCAGCGCCGGGACAGGGGGCAATCAGCCCCAGCATTTT | CASAGTGGNQPQHF
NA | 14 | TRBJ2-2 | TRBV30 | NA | TGTGCCTGGAGTCAAGCGGCGAACACCGGGGAGCTGTTTTTT | CAWSQAANTGELFF
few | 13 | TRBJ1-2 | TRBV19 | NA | TGTGCCAGTAGTACCGGACTGAACTATGGCTACACCTTC | CASSTGLNYGYTF
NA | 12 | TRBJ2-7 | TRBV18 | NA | TGTGCCAGCTCTCCCAACTCTTACGAGCAGTACTTC | CASSPNSYEQYF
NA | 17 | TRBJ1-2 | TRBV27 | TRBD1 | TGTGCCAGCAGCCCAGGGGGCACAGGGGGCGATAACTATGGCTACACCTTC | CASSPGGTGGDNYGYTF
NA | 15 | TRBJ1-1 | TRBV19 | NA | TGTGCCAGTAGTATTTCCGGGACAAGGAACACTGAAGCTTTCTTT | CASSISGTRNTEAFF
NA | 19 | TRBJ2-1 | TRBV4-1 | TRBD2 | TGCGCCAGCAGCCAAAGGACTAGCGGGAGTACCAGCTCCTACAATGAGCAGTTCTTC | CASSQRTSGSTSSYNEQFF
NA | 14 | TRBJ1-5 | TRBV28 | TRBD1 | TGTGCCAGCAGTTTGGGACAGGGCAATCAGCCCCAGCATTTT | CASSLGQGNQPQHF
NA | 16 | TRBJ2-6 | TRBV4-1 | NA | TGCGCCAGCAGCCAAGATCCACAGGGTGGGGCCAACGTCCTGACTTTC | CASSQDPQGGANVLTF
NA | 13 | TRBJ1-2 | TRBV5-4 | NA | TGTGCCAGCAGCTCAACGGGGGGTGGGGGCTACACCTTC | CASSSTGGGGYTF
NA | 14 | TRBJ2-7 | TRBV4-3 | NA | TGCGCCAGCAGCCAAGATCGAACGGGATACGAGCAGTACTTC | CASSQDRTGYEQYF
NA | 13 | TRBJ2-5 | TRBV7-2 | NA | TGTGCCAGCAGCCCGATGAGCGGACAGACCCAGTACTTC | CASSPMSGQTQYF
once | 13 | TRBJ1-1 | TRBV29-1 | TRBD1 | TGCAGCGGATCACAGGGGATGAACACTGAAGCTTTCTTT | CSGSQGMNTEAFF
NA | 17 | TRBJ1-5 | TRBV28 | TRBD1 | TGTGCCAGCAGTTTTTCGACAGGGGGCGATAGGAGTCAGCCCCAGCATTTT | CASSFSTGGDRSQPQHF
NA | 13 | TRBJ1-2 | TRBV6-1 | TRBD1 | TGTGCCAGCAGGGAAGGGGGCCGTTATGGCTACACCTTC | CASREGGRYGYTF
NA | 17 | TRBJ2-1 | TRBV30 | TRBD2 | TGTGCCTGGAGGAGGGGAGTAGCGGGAATTGCCTACAATGAGCAGTTCTTC | CAWRRGVAGIAYNEQFF
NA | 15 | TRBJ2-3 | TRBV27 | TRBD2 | TGTGCCAGCAGTTTAGGACTAGCTCGGGCAGATACGCAGTATTTT | CASSLGLARADTQYF
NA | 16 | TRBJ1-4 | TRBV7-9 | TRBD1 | TGTGCCAGCAGTACCAGTTTAGGGACAGGGGATGAAAAACTGTTTTTT | CASSTSLGTGDEKLFF
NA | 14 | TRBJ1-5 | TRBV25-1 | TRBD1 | TGTGCCAGCACTGAGATAAAAGGACAGGGGCCCCAGCATTTT | CASTEIKGQGPQHF
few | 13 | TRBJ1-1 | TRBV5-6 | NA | TGTGCCAGCAGCTTCGCGGCGGGCGGGGAAGCTTTCTTT | CASSFAAGGEAFF
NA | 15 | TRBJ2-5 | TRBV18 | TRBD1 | TGTGCCAGCCGAGGCCAGGGTGGTACAGGGGCGACCCAGTACTTC | CASRGQGGTGATQYF
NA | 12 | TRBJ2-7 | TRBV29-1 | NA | TGCAGCGTTGGGGCGGGCACCTACGAGCAGTACTTC | CSVGAGTYEQYF
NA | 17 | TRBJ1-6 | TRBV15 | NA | TGTGCCACCAGCAGAGATGCGATAAGCTCCTATAATTCACCCCTCCACTTT | CATSRDAISSYNSPLHF
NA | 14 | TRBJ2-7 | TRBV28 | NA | TGTGCCAGCAGTTCCGGACAGAGTGGATACGAGCAGTACTTC | CASSSGQSGYEQYF
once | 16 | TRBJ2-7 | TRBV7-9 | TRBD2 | TGTGCCAGCAGCTTCGCTAGCGGGATGAAAACCTACGAGCAGTACTTC | CASSFASGMKTYEQYF
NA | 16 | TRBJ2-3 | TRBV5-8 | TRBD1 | TGTGCCAGCAGCTCCCACAGGGGGCCCTACACAGATACGCAGTATTTT | CASSSHRGPYTDTQYF
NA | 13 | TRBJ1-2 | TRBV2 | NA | TGTGCCAGCAGTCAAGCGCCAGGTTATGGCTACACCTTC | CASSQAPGYGYTF
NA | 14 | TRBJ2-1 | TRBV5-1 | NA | TGCGCCAGCCACAGTGGGGGGTCCTACAATGAGCAGTTCTTC | CASHSGGSYNEQFF
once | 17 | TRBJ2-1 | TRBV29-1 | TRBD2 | TGCAGCGTTGATAGACTAGCGGGAGTAAGGGTAGACAATGAGCAGTTCTTC | CSVDRLAGVRVDNEQFF
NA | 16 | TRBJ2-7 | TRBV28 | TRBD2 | TGTGCCAGCAGTCCGCGGACTAGCGGGAGTTGGTACGAGCAGTACTTC | CASSPRTSGSWYEQYF
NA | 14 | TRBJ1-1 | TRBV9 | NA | TGTGCCAGCAGCGTAGTAAGCGGGGGAACTGAAGCTTTCTTT | CASSVVSGGTEAFF
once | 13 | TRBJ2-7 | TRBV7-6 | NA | TGTGCCAGCAGCCCTCCCGGACTGTACGAGCAGTACTTC | CASSPPGLYEQYF
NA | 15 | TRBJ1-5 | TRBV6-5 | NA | TGTGCCAGCAGTTACCAGGCCCCAGGGGCTCAGGCCCAGCATTTT | CASSYQAPGAQAQHF
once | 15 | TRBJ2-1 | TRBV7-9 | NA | TGTTCCAGCAGCACCAACCGGTCTCCCTTGTTTGGGCAGTTCTTC | CSSSTNRSPLFGQFF
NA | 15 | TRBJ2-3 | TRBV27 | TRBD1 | TGTGCCAGCGCTCCCAACAGGGGAAGCACAGATACGCAGTATTTT | CASAPNRGSTDTQYF
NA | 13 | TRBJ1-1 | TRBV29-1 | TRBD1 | TGCAGCGTTGAAAGGGGGCTAAACACTGAAGCTTTCTTT | CSVERGLNTEAFF
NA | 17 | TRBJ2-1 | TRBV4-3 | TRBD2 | TGCGCCAGCAGAACTTGGGGGCTAGCGGGAGGAGGGGGTGAGCAGTTCTTC | CASRTWGLAGGGGEQFF
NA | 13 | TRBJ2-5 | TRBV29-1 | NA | TGCAGCGTTGGGGGACAAGAGTTGGAGACCCAGTACTTC | CSVGGQELETQYF
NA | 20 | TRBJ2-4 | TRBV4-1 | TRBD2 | TGCGCCAGCAGCCTATCCGCGACTAGCGAAACGGGTTGGGCCAAAAACATTCAGTACTTC | CASSLSATSETGWAKNIQYF
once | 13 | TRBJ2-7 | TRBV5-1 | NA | TGCGCCAGCAGCTTGTATCCCGTCTACGAGCAGTACTTC | CASSLYPVYEQYF
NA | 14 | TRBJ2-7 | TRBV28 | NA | TGTGCCAGCAGTTTCGCACCGATGTCCTACGAGCAGTACTTC | CASSFAPMSYEQYF
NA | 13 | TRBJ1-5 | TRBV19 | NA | TGTGCCAGTAGTACTCAACCACAGGGTCCCCAGCATTTT | CASSTQPQGPQHF
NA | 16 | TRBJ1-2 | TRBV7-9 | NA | TGTTCCAGCAGCTTGCTATTGACAGGCACGGGATCGGGCTACACCTTC | CSSSLLLTGTGSGYTF